The present T cell receptor (beta chain) was sequenced within a study of T-cell reconstitution after alpha-beta-depleted transplantation in children. Findings of the study overall: Newly generated T cells supplied most T-cell counts and diversity one year post-transplant. By about two months after transplant, alpha-beta T cells reportedly arose from several hundred graft clones that had expanded. The origin of high day-60 TCRbeta diversity in some patients lay in surviving recipient T cells and thymic progenitors.

The CDR3 is 14 amino acids. V gave up 6 bases and J gave up 7 bases, with 18 bases separating them. This clonotype has a handful of counts. Antigen unknown. Library preparation (for TCRbeta) was performed with unique molecular identifiers. TCRdb redid the calling of the PCR reads with MiXCR, one entry per CDR3 protein. The sample shows fewer than 85,000 distinct CDR3 sequences, roughly 13% of them seen only once. The input for sequencing was PBMCs, mostly from graft donor cells, taken 180 days after TCRalphabeta/CD19-depleted stem cell transplant. The gene calls are TRBV12-3 or TRBV12-4 and TRBJ1-2; possible D gene TRBD1, 6 bases. The clonotype comes from a male patient between 2 and 10 years old who had a stem cell transplant for acute lymphoblastic leukemia, so the T cells may come from the graft donor. CDR3 sequence reads: CASSLNRVKSGYTF. The CDR3, as DNA: TGTGCCAGCAGCTTAAACAGGGTAAAAAGTGGCTACACCTTC.